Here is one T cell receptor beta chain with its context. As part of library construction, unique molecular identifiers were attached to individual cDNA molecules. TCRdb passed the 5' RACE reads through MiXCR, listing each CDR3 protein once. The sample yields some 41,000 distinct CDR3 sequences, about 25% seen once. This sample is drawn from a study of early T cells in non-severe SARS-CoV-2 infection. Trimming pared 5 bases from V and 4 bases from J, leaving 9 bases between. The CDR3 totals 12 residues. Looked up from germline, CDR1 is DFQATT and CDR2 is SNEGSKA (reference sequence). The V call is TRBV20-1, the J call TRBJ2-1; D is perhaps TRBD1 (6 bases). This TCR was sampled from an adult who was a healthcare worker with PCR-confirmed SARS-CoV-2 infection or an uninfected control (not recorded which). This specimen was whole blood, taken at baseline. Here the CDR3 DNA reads TGCAGTGCTGGACAGCCTTACAATGAGCAGTTCTTC. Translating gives CSAGQPYNEQFF.